Presented here are 7 T cell receptor beta chains from one specimen sequenced in a study of T cells in narcolepsy. TCRdb's table, derived via immunoSEQ multiplex PCR, lists solely in-frame clones and lacks some. The sample includes about 32,000 clones, roughly 79% seen only once; the top ten take less than 5%. Input material: memory (CD45RA-) CD4+ T cells from blood. The receptors derive from a human donor in good health.

J is TRBJ1-1 and V is TRBV7-2, with a weak D call TRBD1 (5 bases). V lost 8 bases and J lost 7, with 11 bases in between. CDR1 and CDR2 from the germline V gene are SGHTA and FQGNSA. The CDR3 has 11 residues. The CDR3 region has the DNA TGTGCCAGCGGACCGGGGGGTGAAGCTTTCTTT. Its protein product is CASGPGGEAFF.

The gene calls are TRBV18 and TRBJ1-2; TRBD1 is a possible D gene (5 bases). Trimming pared 6 bases from V and 0 bases from J, leaving 20 bases between. The CDR3 sequence is 17 residues long. Germline V gives CDR1 KGHSH, CDR2 LQKENI. The CDR3 DNA reads as TGTGCCAGCTCTGACGACAGAACTTTCACAGCTAACTATGGCTACACCTTC. Its translation: CASSDDRTFTANYGYTF.

V usage is TRBV6-1 and J usage is TRBJ1-4; possibly TRBD1 for D (6 bases). Germline V gives CDR1 MNHNS, CDR2 SASEGT. The CDR3 contains 14 residues. Trimming cost V 6 bases and J 8 bases, with 16 bases left between them. CDR3 nucleotides: TGTGCCAGCAGAGGGGACAAGAGCGGCGAAAAACTGTTTTTT. Its protein is CASRGDKSGEKLFF.

The J gene is TRBJ2-3, the V gene TRBV11-3, with unresolved D. Trimming shortened V by 0 bases and J by 4 bases, and 5 bases separated the two germline ends. In germline, CDR1 is SGHNT, CDR2 YENEEA. This CDR3 region has 13 residues. For the CDR3, the DNA is TGTGCCAGCAGCTTAGATTGGGCAGATACGCAGTATTTT. Encoded protein: CASSLDWADTQYF. Supplemented by reference TRBV11-3 and TRBJ2-3, the full variable domain reads EAGVVQSPRYKIIEKKQPVAFWCNPISGHNTLYWYLQNLGQGPELLIRYENEEAVDDSQLPKDRFSAERLKGVDSTLKIQPAELGDSAVYLCASSLDWADTQYFGPGTRLTVL.

The chain combines TRBV11-2 with TRBJ2-3; 8 positions agree with TRBD2. The CDR3 spans 14 residues. The germline V gene encodes CDR1 SGHAT and CDR2 FQNNGV. J gave up 7 bases and V 3 bases, and 6 bases lay outside the gene matches. This chain's CDR3 is CASSFSRGGYTQYF. The DNA for the CDR3 is TGTGCCAGCAGCTTTTCCCGGGGGGGGTATACGCAGTATTTT.

The rearrangement uses TRBV30 and TRBJ2-1; perhaps TRBD2 as D (5 bases). The CDR3 is 13 amino acids. V lost 3 bases and J 9 bases, leaving 15 bases between the germline ends. Germline V gene sequence: CDR1 GTSNPN, CDR2 SVGIG (reference sequence). The CDR3 DNA reads as TGTGCCTGGAGAGCGGACGCTTACGGTGAGCAGTTCTTC. Translating it yields CAWRADAYGEQFF.

This chain uses TRBV11-2 with TRBJ1-4; 11 nucleotides match TRBD1. Germline V lookup: CDR1 SGHAT, CDR2 FQNNGV. This CDR3 contains 15 residues. V gave up 2 bases and J gave up 7 bases; unmatched junction bases: 3. The CDR3 coding sequence is TGTGCCAGCAGCTTATTTGGGACAGGGGGTGAAAAACTGTTTTTT. Translating gives CASSLFGTGGEKLFF.